These T cell receptor beta chains were read from a single sample in a study of blood T cell repertoires in COVID-19. Assay used: immunoSEQ multiplex PCR; TCRdb lists only in-frame clones, some missing. This repertoire shows approximately 150,000 clones, approximately 86% found once; its top ten account for 2% to 3%. The sample consisted of peripheral blood. These TCRs come from a woman aged 80 or over with COVID-19, enrolled during active disease. Each CDR3 is given with its conserved first and last residue. The order of the fields is clone size, J gene, V gene, D gene, CDR3 DNA, CDR3 protein. A D gene is named only where the DNA matches it firmly. A row's size may be missing; if present it is once, few, many or a size class.

>NA|TRBJ1-4|TRBV3-1/TRBV3-2|TRBD1
TGTGCCAGCAGCCCGGGACAGGGGACTAATGAAAAACTGTTTTTT
CASSPGQGTNEKLFF
>NA|TRBJ1-4|TRBV2|NA
TGTGCCAGCAGGGGGCAGAATGAAAAACTGTTTTTT
CASRGQNEKLFF
>NA|TRBJ1-5|TRBV15|TRBD1
TGTGCCACCAGCAGAGATTTTAGCAGGGGGAGCAATCAGCCCCAGCATTTT
CATSRDFSRGSNQPQHF
>once|TRBJ1-2|TRBV3-1/TRBV3-2|NA
TGTGCCAGCAGCCAAAAGGGGGCTAACTATGGCTACACCTTC
CASSQKGANYGYTF
>once|TRBJ2-1|TRBV2|TRBD1
TGTGCCAGCGGCCGGGACAGGGGCACGGATGAGCAGTTCTTC
CASGRDRGTDEQFF
>once|TRBJ1-5|TRBV20-1|NA
TGCAGTGCTAGTTCAGGGAAAAACAGGGACCCAGCCCAGCATTTT
CSASSGKNRDPAQHF
>NA|TRBJ1-5|TRBV5-1|TRBD1
TGCGCCAGCAGCTTAGGCCAGGGGGGCAATCAGCCCCAGCATTTT
CASSLGQGGNQPQHF
>NA|TRBJ1-1|TRBV7-2|NA
TGTGCCAGCAGCTCATCAGGGGTGAACACTGAAGCTTTCTTT
CASSSSGVNTEAFF
>NA|TRBJ2-1|TRBV5-1|TRBD2
TGCGCCAGCAGCTTGGCCGCTAGCGGGTACAATGAGCAGTTCTTC
CASSLAASGYNEQFF
>NA|TRBJ2-2|TRBV27|NA
TGTGCCAGCAGTCCGGGACATCTAGCCGGGGAGCTGTTTTTT
CASSPGHLAGELFF
>once|TRBJ1-5|TRBV5-5|NA
TGTGCCAGCAGCTTGGTATCTGGGGGCATCAGCAATCAGCCCCAGCATTTT
CASSLVSGGISNQPQHF
>once|TRBJ1-5|TRBV20-1|NA
TGCAGTGCTAGTCCGACGGGACAAAGGGGAAATAGCCAGCCCCAGCATTTT
CSASPTGQRGNSQPQHF
>NA|TRBJ1-5|TRBV12-3/TRBV12-4|NA
TGTGCCAGCAGTTTAGCGCGGGATCAGCCCCAGCATTTT
CASSLARDQPQHF
>NA|TRBJ2-7|TRBV6-5|TRBD2
TGTGCCAGCAATCTAGGACTAGGACTCTCCTACGAGCAGTACTTC
CASNLGLGLSYEQYF
>NA|TRBJ1-4|TRBV3-1/TRBV3-2|NA
TGTGCCAGCAGCCAAGAGGGCGAAAAACTGTTTTTT
CASSQEGEKLFF
>NA|TRBJ1-5|TRBV6-2/TRBV6-3|NA
TGTGCCAGCAGTAATACAGAGTTAGGGCCCCAGCATTTT
CASSNTELGPQHF
>NA|TRBJ1-5|TRBV19|NA
TGTGCCAGTAGTATAGTGGGGCCGGATCAGCCCCAGCATTTT
CASSIVGPDQPQHF
>NA|TRBJ1-5|TRBV6-5|NA
TGTGCCAGCAGTTATCCCGCGGGCAGTCAGCCCCAGCATTTT
CASSYPAGSQPQHF
>NA|TRBJ1-3|TRBV27|NA
TGTGCCAGCAGGCCGCAGGCCTCTGGAAACACCATATATTTT
CASRPQASGNTIYF
>few|TRBJ1-4|TRBV12-3/TRBV12-4|NA
TGTGCCAGCAGTTTGCCAGGGAAAAAACTGTTTTTT
CASSLPGKKLFF
>NA|TRBJ1-6|TRBV19|TRBD1
TGTGCCAGTAGTATCCTCGGACAGGGAAATTCACCCCTCCACTTT
CASSILGQGNSPLHF
>NA|TRBJ2-7|TRBV10-3|TRBD2
TGTGCCATAGGGGGGGGACTAGCGGGAGGAGGGTCCTACGAGCAGTACTTC
CAIGGGLAGGGSYEQYF
>NA|TRBJ2-3|TRBV4-3|TRBD2
TGCGCCAGCAGCCCGACGAGCGGGAGCGCAGATACGCAGTATTTT
CASSPTSGSADTQYF
>NA|TRBJ1-5|TRBV6-1|NA
TGTGCCAGCAGTGACAACAGAGGGGGTAATCAGCCCCAGCATTTT
CASSDNRGGNQPQHF
>NA|TRBJ1-1|TRBV29-1|TRBD1
TGCAGCGTGTGGGACAGGGGGAACACTGAAGCTTTCTTT
CSVWDRGNTEAFF
>NA|TRBJ2-3|TRBV6-6|NA
TGTGCCAGCAGTTACACAGGGCCTGTCATATTT
CASSYTGPVIF
>NA|TRBJ2-3|TRBV6-5|NA
TGTGCCAGCAGTCCAGGGGCCACAGATACGCAGTATTTT
CASSPGATDTQYF